This TCR beta chain was sequenced in a study of cytomegalovirus exposure and HLA in healthy donors. V lost 5 bases, J lost 5 bases, and 22 bases lay in between. Germline V CDR1 and CDR2: GTSNPN, SVGIG (reference sequence). The CDR3 covers 16 residues. 60 Vbeta and 13 Jbeta primers were used in PCR. This table comes from immunoSEQ multiplex PCR, and its TCRdb copy is limited to in-frame clones, with some not included. The data include about 140,000 clones; the top ten clones carry 0.75% to 1%. This clonotype was obtained from a male donor in good health and CMV-seronegative. Sequencing input: PBMCs. This chain links TRBV30 with TRBJ1-5; perhaps TRBD1 as D (6 bases). CDR3 bases: TGTGCCTGGGGGGGAGGGCAGGGGTTAAAGGATCAGCCCCAGCATTTT. The encoded protein is CAWGGGQGLKDQPQHF.